This TCR beta chain was retrieved from a study of blood T cell repertoires in COVID-19. Study in general: T cells, B-cell-depleted T cells, or PBMCs supplied cDNA or gDNA.

The CDR3 length is 17 residues. Germline CDR1 SNHLY, CDR2 FYNNEI. V shed 3 bases, J shed 4 bases, and the junction held 12 bases outside the gene matches. The table came from immunoSEQ multiplex PCR; TCRdb's copy has only in-frame clones and leaves some out. The repertoire consists of over 200,000 clones, with roughly 76% occurring once and the leading ten covering approximately 5.4%. The chain couples TRBV2 to TRBJ2-1; TRBD2 agrees at 7 bases. The sequenced sample consisted of peripheral blood. The receptor was isolated from a human donor in a cohort sampled during active COVID-19. CDR3 DNA sequence: TGTGCCAGCAGTGACCCTGCGGCCGGGACTACATACAATGAGCAGTTCTTC. Its protein is CASSDPAAGTTYNEQFF.